These T cell receptor beta chains were read from a single sample in a study of blood T cell repertoires in COVID-19. The protocol was immunoSEQ multiplex PCR, while the TCRdb copy is restricted to in-frame clones and leaves out a portion. The data contain about 200,000 clones, about 90% of them singletons. The specimen was peripheral blood. The origin of the receptors is a woman in her seventies with acute or convalescent COVID-19. Each CDR3 is given with its conserved first and last residue. The order of the fields is CDR3 length, J gene, V gene, CDR3 protein.

>13|TRBJ2-5|TRBV4-3
CASSQDRRETQYF
>15|TRBJ2-1|TRBV5-1
CASSILAGSYNEQFF
>19|TRBJ2-4|TRBV24-1
CATSDCRQGFNLAKNIQYF
>15|TRBJ1-4|TRBV9
CASSVGTSTNEKLFF
>16|TRBJ1-4|TRBV5-4
CASSLGAGGGGAELFF
>14|TRBJ2-2|TRBV18
CASSSTGNTGELFF
>14|TRBJ2-2|TRBV19
CASQREMNTGELFF
>12|TRBJ2-7|TRBV29-1
CSVGGLAYEQYF
>17|TRBJ1-1|TRBV5-1
CASSLAGAGGLNTEAFF
>13|TRBJ2-2|TRBV19
CASSQGLTGELFF
>16|TRBJ2-1|TRBV7-9
CASSFRTGGTYNEQFF
>17|TRBJ2-5|TRBV21-1
CASSKEGGSEYRETQYF
>11|TRBJ1-1|TRBV2
CAREMNTEAFF
>12|TRBJ1-1|TRBV7-8
CASSPGTGGAFF
>13|TRBJ1-2|TRBV3-1/TRBV3-2
CASSQQAGYGYTF
>13|TRBJ1-1|TRBV6-5
CASRQSGQPEAFF
>15|TRBJ2-1|TRBV7-6
CASSLGDRGQNEQFF